A single sample is the source of the 5 T cell receptor beta chains below, sequenced in a study of cytomegalovirus exposure and HLA in healthy donors. Amplification used 60 Vbeta primers and 13 Jbeta primers. Clones were sequenced by immunoSEQ multiplex PCR, and TCRdb holds only the in-frame ones, with some missing. Of 150,000 to 170,000 clones in the sample, approximately 80% were seen once. The sequenced sample was PBMCs. These receptor sequences come from a man aged 25-45 years in good health and CMV-seropositive.

The J gene is TRBJ2-7, the V gene TRBV6-1, with TRBD2 matching over 8 bases. In germline, CDR1 is MNHNS, CDR2 SASEGT. This CDR3 has 17 residues. V trimming: 2 bases; J trimming: 2 bases; junction bases outside the gene matches: 11. The DNA of the CDR3 is TGTGCCAGCAGTGAACAGGGACTAGGAACCCTACCCTACGAGCAGTACTTC. Its translation is CASSEQGLGTLPYEQYF.

The gene calls are TRBV4-2 and TRBJ2-5; 16 bases are a match to TRBD2. This CDR3 is 18 amino acids long. After removal of 4 bases from V and 0 bases from J, the junction contained 5 bases not matched to a gene. The germline gives CDR1 LGHNA, CDR2 YNFKEQ. DNA for the CDR3: TGTGCCAGCAGCCCGGGGACTAGCGGGAGGGCCTACCAAGAGACCCAGTACTTC. It translates to CASSPGTSGRAYQETQYF.

The rearrangement joins TRBV28 to TRBJ1-4; TRBD1 might be the D (6 bases). V lost 6 bases to trimming and J lost 8 bases, with 13 bases between them. Germline CDR1 reads MDHEN; CDR2 reads SYDVKM. The CDR3 runs 13 residues. This CDR3 is CASRVPGVEKLFF. Here the CDR3 DNA reads TGTGCCAGCAGGGTCCCAGGGGTAGAAAAACTGTTTTTT.

J is TRBJ2-1 and V is TRBV11-2; TRBD2 matches at 12 bases. CDR3 length: 13 amino acids. Trimming cost V 7 bases and J 8 bases; bases outside gene matches: 3. Germline assignment: CDR1 SGHAT and CDR2 FQNNGV. The CDR3 here is CASKLAGGDEQFF. The CDR3 bases are TGTGCCAGCAAACTAGCGGGAGGTGATGAGCAGTTCTTC. The entire variable domain, with the rest obtained from reference TRBV11-2 and TRBJ2-1, is as follows: EAGVAQSPRYKIIEKRQSVAFWCNPISGHATLYWYQQILGQGPKLLIQFQNNGVVDDSQLPKDRFSAERLKGVDSTLKIQPAKLEDSAVYLCASKLAGGDEQFFGPGTRLTVL.

V gene TRBV4-2 combines with J gene TRBJ2-7; 10 bases agree with TRBD2. V shed 0 bases and J 0 bases; nucleotides not matched to a gene: 14. The CDR3 extends over 20 amino acids. CDR1 and CDR2 from the germline V gene are LGHNA and YNFKEQ. For the CDR3, the DNA is TGTGCCAGCAGCCAAGAGTTAATGGGACATGGACTAGCGGACTCCTACGAGCAGTACTTC. Amino acids: CASSQELMGHGLADSYEQYF.